The 7 T cell receptor beta chains reported below all come from one sample, sequenced in a study of breast tumors, draining lymph nodes, adjacent tissues. TCRdb recomputed calls from the multiplex PCR reads with MiXCR, one row per CDR3 protein. Of 45,000 to 65,000 distinct CDR3 sequences in the sample, about 40% were seen once. Material: breast tumor tissue. The receptors were sampled from a female donor with breast cancer. Some clones in this sample may be carry-over from other donors' samples.

In its sample, this clonotype was seen many times. A much larger clone differs by one base, so this may be a read error. V and J are TRBV20-1 and TRBJ1-2; D is possibly TRBD1 (5 bases). The CDR3 spans 12 residues. Germline values: CDR1 DFQATT, CDR2 SNEGSKA (reference sequence). CDR3 amino acids: CSWAGPGSGSTF. DNA for the CDR3: TGCAGTTGGGCGGGGCCAGGGAGTGGCTCCACCTTC.

This clonotype has only one observation. DNA of the CDR3: TGTGCCAGCAGTTTTATGGGGGAGGACTATGATACGCAGTATTTT. This translates into CASSFMGEDYDTQYF. The rearrangement joins TRBV12-3 or TRBV12-4 to TRBJ2-3; tentatively, D is TRBD2 (6 bases). The CDR3 sequence is 15 residues long. Trimming removed 3 bases at V and 6 bases at J, with 16 bases between.

This clonotype was seen repeatedly, ten times or more. One end of the junction fails to match germline, which may point to a read error. The chain recombines TRBV20-1 with TRBJ2-7; a weak D match, TRBD2 (5 bases). Germline loops: CDR1 DFQATT, CDR2 SNEGSKA (reference sequence). The CDR3 spans 12 residues. CDR3 coding DNA: TGCAGTGCTAGAACGGGGAACTACGAACAGTACTTC. This gives the protein CSARTGNYEQYF.

The CDR3 DNA sequence: TGTGCCAGCAGCGCTCGACTAGCGGGGGCCCAGTACTTC. It is translated as CASSARLAGAQYF. The chain has TRBV9 and TRBJ2-5, with 12 bases lining up with TRBD2. CDR3 length: 13 amino acids. J lost 9 bases, V lost 3 bases, and 3 bases had no gene match. Germline assignment: CDR1 SGDLS and CDR2 YYNGEE.

This clonotype appeared a single time. The chain couples TRBV4-1 to TRBJ2-7; 7 bases match TRBD2. V shed 2 bases and J 4 bases; nucleotides not matched to a gene: 11. The CDR3 spans 16 residues. The germline gives CDR1 MGHRA, CDR2 YSYEKL. This CDR3 reads CASSQLPGGEGYEQYF. CDR3 nucleotides: TGCGCCAGCAGCCAATTACCCGGTGGGGAGGGGTACGAGCAGTACTTC.

In regard to this clonotype: Given the absence of the conserved phenylalanine or tryptophan at the CDR3 end, a read error is likely. The chain has TRBV5-1 and TRBJ2-7; 9 bases are a match to TRBD2. The length of the CDR3 is 14 residues. V was pared by 0 bases and J by 4 bases, with 2 bases of the junction left unmatched. CDR1 SGHRS and CDR2 YFSETQ come from the germline V gene. This CDR3 is CASSLALAGYEQYS. The CDR3 DNA reads as TGCGCCAGCAGCTTGGCGCTAGCGGGATACGAGCAGTACTCC.

This clonotype was recorded many times. This chain links TRBV4-3 with TRBJ2-1; the match to TRBD2 covers 7 bases. V shed 2 bases and J 7 bases; nucleotides not matched to a gene: 8. CDR1 is LGHNA and CDR2 is YSLEER in the germline V gene. The CDR3 totals 15 residues. DNA of the CDR3: TGCGCCAGCAGCCAACTGCTAGCGGTTCAGAATGAGCAGTTCTTC. The encoded protein is CASSQLLAVQNEQFF.